One and the same sample provided the 8 T cell receptor beta chains below, sequenced in a study of blood T cell repertoires in COVID-19. The table came from immunoSEQ multiplex PCR; TCRdb's copy has only in-frame clones and leaves some out. Seen here are approximately 77,000 clones, around 86% observed once, and the top ten hold roughly 2%. Sequencing used peripheral blood. The receptors here all came from a man aged 25 to 40 with acute or convalescent COVID-19.

The gene calls are TRBV6-1 and TRBJ1-4; a weak D match, TRBD1 (5 bases). Trimming left V 3 bases short and J 7 bases short, with 9 bases between. Germline loops: CDR1 MNHNS, CDR2 SASEGT. This CDR3 region has 13 residues. The CDR3 DNA reads as TGTGCCAGCAGTGACAGGGCTGGTGAAAAACTGTTTTTT. Translating it yields CASSDRAGEKLFF.

This chain joins TRBV7-6 and TRBJ1-3, with D hard to call. The germline V gene encodes CDR1 SGHVS and CDR2 FNYEAQ. This CDR3 region has 19 residues. Deletions cut 3 bases from V and 1 base from J, with 22 bases between. The CDR3 sequence: CASSFGPFRVSLSGNTIYF. CDR3 DNA sequence: TGTGCCAGCAGCTTTGGTCCCTTCCGGGTCTCCCTTTCTGGAAACACCATATATTTT.

This chain connects TRBV11-2 to TRBJ1-3, with D perhaps matching TRBD1 (6 bases). CDR3 length: 16 residues. Germline CDR1 reads SGHAT; CDR2 reads FQNNGV. V shed 2 bases and J shed 0 bases, with 11 bases lying between them. Written as DNA, the CDR3 is TGTGCCAGCAGCTTATTACAGGGTGGCTCTGGAAACACCATATATTTT. Translation: CASSLLQGGSGNTIYF.

V usage is TRBV7-8 and J usage is TRBJ1-1; possible D gene TRBD1, 6 bases. Trimming removed 1 base from V and 5 bases from J, with 17 bases in between. From germline, CDR1 is SGHVS and CDR2 FQNEAQ. The CDR3 has 16 amino acids. In DNA, the CDR3 is TGTGCCAGCAGCTTAGTCGGGGGGGCAGGGGAGACTGAAGCTTTCTTT. Protein: CASSLVGGAGETEAFF. Together with reference TRBV7-8 and TRBJ1-1, the CDR3 gives the full variable domain: GAGVSQSPRYKVAKRGQDVALRCDPISGHVSLFWYQQALGQGPEFLTYFQNEAQLDKSGLPSDRFFAERPEGSVSTLKIQRTQQEDSAVYLCASSLVGGAGETEAFFGQGTRLTVV.

The gene calls are TRBV30 and TRBJ1-2; 10 nucleotides line up with TRBD1. This CDR3 contains 15 residues. Trimming removed 3 bases from V and 4 bases from J; junction bases left unmatched: 8. Germline V lookup: CDR1 GTSNPN, CDR2 SVGIG (reference sequence). DNA for the CDR3: TGTGCCTGGAGGACACGGACAGGGGGTGGCTATGGCTACACCTTC. As protein: CAWRTRTGGGYGYTF.

The CDR3 DNA is TGCAGTGCTACAGGGAACTATGGCTACACCTTC. Protein sequence: CSATGNYGYTF. V is TRBV20-1 and J is TRBJ1-2; the D gene is possibly TRBD1 (5 bases). Per germline, CDR1 DFQATT and CDR2 SNEGSKA (reference sequence). The CDR3 has 11 amino acids. The ends were cut back, 4 bases at V and 2 bases at J, with 5 bases in the middle.

The chain has TRBV9 and TRBJ2-1; maybe TRBD1 (5 bases). V was clipped by 0 bases and J by 2 bases, with 12 bases between them. The length of the CDR3 is 16 residues. Germline CDR1 reads SGDLS; CDR2 reads YYNGEE. The CDR3 sequence is CASSVGGQKPYNEQFF. For the CDR3, the DNA is TGTGCCAGCAGCGTAGGTGGACAAAAGCCCTACAATGAGCAGTTCTTC. The full variable domain, completed using reference TRBV9 and TRBJ2-1, is DSGVTQTPKHLITATGQRVTLRCSPRSGDLSVYWYQQSLDQGLQFLIQYYNGEERAKGNILERFSAQQFPDLHSELNLSSLELGDSALYFCASSVGGQKPYNEQFFGPGTRLTVL.

The rearrangement links TRBV4-3 to TRBJ2-3, with 12 bases fitting TRBD2. The length of the CDR3 is 16 residues. The J segment lost 2 bases and the V segment lost 3 bases, leaving 3 bases of the junction unmatched. Germline CDR1 reads LGHNA; CDR2 reads YSLEER. CDR3 bases: TGCGCCAGCAGCCACGGACTAGCGGGAAACACAGATACGCAGTATTTT. Protein: CASSHGLAGNTDTQYF.